The 6 T cell receptor beta chains presented below share a single source sample, sequenced in a study of radiotherapy plus CTLA-4 blockade in lung cancer (dated by TCRdb to between 2018 and 2020). Receptors were amplified or captured by the immunoSEQ multiplex PCR assay. In its TCRdb copy, this immuneACCESS table keeps in-frame sequences only and misses some clones. Where compared with another copy, unresolved V genes explain less than half of these, and the others have no known cause. The sample table contains about 45,000 clones; only one count was recorded for roughly 63% of them. The ten largest clones add up to about a fifth of the sample. Sample: peripheral blood, taken from a patient treated with radiotherapy plus ipilimumab. The source of these receptors is a human donor with non-small cell lung cancer who had a partial response to radiotherapy plus ipilimumab.

This clone has only a few counts. The chain joins TRBV5-4 to TRBJ1-2, with D maybe TRBD1 (5 bases). The CDR3 has 14 amino acids. CDR1 is SGHNT, CDR2 YYREEE, per germline (reference sequence). The germline V and J ends were trimmed by 4 bases and 4 bases, with 14 bases remaining between them. This CDR3 is CASSQEGAVYGYTF. CDR3 DNA: TGTGCCAGCAGCCAAGAAGGGGCAGTCTATGGCTACACCTTC.

CDR3 in amino acids: CASSSTRTETQYF. The CDR3 DNA reads TGTGCCAGCAGCTCCACTAGAACGGAGACCCAGTACTTC. The chain is built from TRBV5-4 and TRBJ2-5; TRBD2 might be the D (5 bases). This CDR3 contains 13 residues. Germline V gives CDR1 SGHNT, CDR2 YYREEE (reference sequence). The V and J ends lost 3 bases and 5 bases respectively, with 11 bases between them.

The rearrangement links TRBV12-5 to TRBJ2-7; perhaps TRBD2 as D (6 bases). The V gene's germline CDR1 is LGHNT and CDR2 FRNRAP. CDR3 size: 12 residues. Trimming stripped 5 bases from V and 3 bases from J, with 8 bases between. CDR3 in DNA: TGTGCTAGTGGTCCCGGGGGCTACGAGCAGTACTTC. It specifies CASGPGGYEQYF.

The V gene is TRBV6-1, the J gene TRBJ2-2, with D possibly matching TRBD2 (5 bases). The CDR3 sequence is 13 residues long. Germline values: CDR1 MNHNS, CDR2 SASEGT. V was cut by 4 bases and J by 6 bases, with 9 bases left in between. The CDR3 DNA sequence: TGTGCCAGCAGTGGGGTGGAGGCCGGGGAGCTGTTTTTT. Protein: CASSGVEAGELFF.

The gene calls are TRBV18 and TRBJ2-2, with D maybe TRBD2 (5 bases). Germline CDR1 and CDR2: KGHSH and LQKENI. This CDR3 contains 14 residues. V was trimmed by 4 bases and J by 5 bases, leaving 11 bases between them. CDR3 DNA sequence: TGTGCCAGCTCACGGGCCGAGGGAACCGGGGAGCTGTTTTTT. This gives the protein CASSRAEGTGELFF. The entire variable domain, with the rest obtained from reference TRBV18 and TRBJ2-2, is as follows: NAGVMQNPRHLVRRRGQEARLRCSPMKGHSHVYWYRQLPEEGLKFMVYLQKENIIDESGMPKERFSAEFPKEGPSILRIQQVVRGDSAAYFCASSRAEGTGELFFGEGSRLTVL.

This clone was seen more than once but under ten times. The CDR3 spells CASSWGQGWEAFF. CDR3 in DNA: TGTGCCAGCAGCTGGGGACAGGGTTGGGAAGCTTTCTTT. This rearrangement joins TRBV6-5 to TRBJ1-1; 9 bases align to TRBD1. The CDR3 consists of 13 residues. Per the germline V gene, CDR1 is MNHEY and CDR2 is SVGAGI. V gave up 6 bases and J gave up 8 bases; unmatched junction bases: 7.